This TCR beta chain was sequenced in a study of long-term antiretroviral therapy in people with HIV. Run at survey level, the immunoSEQ assay was version v3.0. TCRdb's copy holds only in-frame clones and misses some; the assay was immunoSEQ multiplex PCR. The repertoire includes under 30,000 clones, over 80% of them detected once, and about 10% sits in the top ten. This clone has a handful of counts. The sequence was obtained from a man aged 18 to 29 with HIV. This specimen consisted of unsorted PBMCs, obtained 0.8 years before starting antiretroviral therapy.

The CDR3 region has the DNA TGTGCCAGCAGCTTAAGGACAGGGAACACCGGGGAGCTGTTTTTT. As protein: CASSLRTGNTGELFF. This chain uses TRBV7-3 with TRBJ2-2, with TRBD1 identical over 7 bases. CDR1 is SGHTA and CDR2 is FQGTGA in the germline V gene. The V and J ends lost 1 base and 1 base, in that order; junction bases with no gene match: 0. The CDR3 covers 15 residues.